The rows below give T cell receptor beta chains drawn from one sample of a study of blood T cells in healthy people across ages. TCRdb ran MiXCR on the 5' RACE reads and lists one entry per CDR3 protein. The data hold some 780,000 distinct CDR3 sequences, with around 50% observed a single time. Sequenced sample: blood. These receptors came from a man aged 40-49 years in good health. CDR3s include the opening cysteine and the closing phenylalanine or tryptophan. D genes are given only for firm matches. Some rows have no size entry. The others give once, few or many, or a class for an expanded clone.

d_call clone_size j_call v_call cdr3_nt cdr3_aa
- once TRBJ1-6 TRBV2 TGTGCCAGCATTGTCCAGGATGGGTTAGGTTCACCCCTCCACTTT CASIVQDGLGSPLHF
TRBD2 - TRBJ2-1 TRBV11-2 TGTGCCAGCAGCTCGGGAGCGGGGGGGCTAAGACAGTTCTTC CASSSGAGGLRQFF
TRBD1 - TRBJ2-5 TRBV20-1 TGCAGTGCCGGACAGGGTTACCAAGAGACCCAGTACTTC CSAGQGYQETQYF
- - TRBJ2-5 TRBV3-1 TGTGCCAGCAGCCAACTTAAAGAGACCCAGTACTTC CASSQLKETQYF
- many TRBJ1-4 TRBV7-9 TGTGCCAGCAGCTTAGCGGTCGGGGCTTCGGGTGAAAAACTGTTTTTT CASSLAVGASGEKLFF
TRBD1 - TRBJ2-5 TRBV5-1 TGCGCCAGCAGCCCGAAGACAGGGCTTGAGACCCAGTACTTC CASSPKTGLETQYF
TRBD1 - TRBJ1-5 TRBV20-1 TGCAGTGCTAGAGACAGGGGGGGCAATCAGCCCCAGCATTTT CSARDRGGNQPQHF
- - TRBJ2-5 TRBV10-3 TGTGCCACCGCGATTGGGAATGAGCAGTACTTC CATAIGNEQYF
- many TRBJ2-7 TRBV6-2/TRBV6-3 TGTGCCAGCCCCCCAATCCTTTCGTCTGAGCAGTACTTC CASPPILSSEQYF
TRBD1 - TRBJ2-5 TRBV7-2 TGTGCCAGCAGCTTAGACGTCAGACAGGGTCCGGGAGAGACCCAGTACTTC CASSLDVRQGPGETQYF
TRBD1 few TRBJ2-5 TRBV7-9 TGTGCCAGCAGCTTAGGAGGGACAGGGGTCCAAGAGACCCAGTACTTC CASSLGGTGVQETQYF
TRBD2 - TRBJ2-1 TRBV19 TGTGCCAGTAGTATCTGGCTAGCGGGGGGTCACAATGAGCAGTTCTTC CASSIWLAGGHNEQFF
TRBD1 - TRBJ1-2 TRBV28 TGTGCCAGCACCAAGGGGGCTTCGAGGTATGGCTACACCTTC CASTKGASRYGYTF
TRBD1 few TRBJ2-5 TRBV10-3 TGTGCCATCAGTGAGAGGACAGGGGGCCTGGAGACCCAGTACTTC CAISERTGGLETQYF
- - TRBJ1-6 TRBV27 TGTGCCAGCAGTTTCGCCGAAGGGACGACGCCCCTCCACTTT CASSFAEGTTPLHF
- few TRBJ1-1 TRBV27 TGTGCCAGCAGTCTCGAGAGGAACACTGAAGCTTTCTTT CASSLERNTEAFF
TRBD2 - TRBJ2-3 TRBV4-3 TGCGCCAGCAGCCAGCTAGCGGGAGGGGCAGATACGCAGTATTTT CASSQLAGGADTQYF
TRBD2 - TRBJ2-5 TRBV20-1 TGCAGTGCTAGACGGGCTCCCCTCGGGGGGAATGAGCAGTACTTC CSARRAPLGGNEQYF
- - TRBJ1-1 TRBV4-3 TGCGCCAGCAGCCAGAGGACGGCGTTTGAAGCTTTCTTT CASSQRTAFEAFF
- - TRBJ2-3 TRBV30 TGTGCCTGGAGCGATGGCAGAGATACGCAGTATTTT CAWSDGRDTQYF
- many TRBJ2-3 TRBV28 TGTGCCAGCAGTTCCGACAGGACTGCTGCGGGGGTGGATACGCAGTATTTT CASSSDRTAAGVDTQYF